The 31 T cell receptor beta chains reported below all come from one sample, sequenced in a study of OX40 agonist ivuxolimab in advanced cancers. Profiled with immunoSEQ multiplex PCR; TCRdb holds only in-frame clones, not every one. In the table there are 77,000 or so clones, 94% of which are singletons. This material consisted of CD4+ or CD8+ T cells sorted from blood, taken in a trial of the OX40 agonist ivuxolimab. All receptors derive from an adult with an advanced solid tumor such as melanoma, head and neck, liver or kidney cancer.

This clone has a handful of counts. The chain employs TRBV6-5 and TRBJ1-6; 8 bases are a match to TRBD1. Looked up from germline, CDR1 is MNHEY and CDR2 is SVGAGI. The J segment lost 9 bases and the V segment lost 5 bases, leaving 9 bases of the junction unmatched. The CDR3 has 15 amino acids. CDR3 in DNA: TGTGCCAGCAGTACCGATACAGGGGGGGGTTCACCCCTCCACTTT. Its translation is CASSTDTGGGSPLHF.

This chain connects TRBV5-5 to TRBJ2-7, with D perhaps TRBD2 (5 bases). The CDR3 has 14 residues. The V gene lost 4 bases and the J gene lost 5 bases, with 16 bases spanning the gap. Germline CDR1 reads SGHKS; CDR2 reads YYEKEE (reference sequence). In nucleotides, the CDR3 is TGTGCCAGCAGCCCCGGGGTCGGGGTGGACGAGCAGTACTTC. It specifies CASSPGVGVDEQYF.

The chain employs TRBV19 and TRBJ1-3; D is uncertain. The CDR3 extends over 15 amino acids. The V gene lost 1 base and the J gene lost 0 bases, with 7 bases spanning the gap. CDR1 and CDR2 (germline): LNHDA, SQIVND (reference sequence). The CDR3 region is CASSIGQFSGNTIYF. In DNA form, the CDR3 reads TGTGCCAGTAGTATAGGGCAGTTCTCTGGAAACACCATATATTTT.

The chain recombines TRBV4-3 with TRBJ2-4; D call uncertain. V lost 0 bases and J 8 bases, leaving 20 bases between the germline ends. CDR3 length equals 17 residues. Looked up from germline, CDR1 is LGHNA and CDR2 is YSLEER. In DNA, the CDR3 is TGCGCCAGCAGCCAAGATTCCGGCAGGTTGGGGTTTGACATTCAGTACTTC. Amino acid sequence: CASSQDSGRLGFDIQYF.

Only one count was recorded for this clone. V and J are TRBV6-6 and TRBJ2-7; 10 positions agree with TRBD1. CDR1 is MNHNY and CDR2 is SVGAGI in the germline V gene (reference sequence). This CDR3 spans 15 amino acids. Trimming took 5 bases from V and 5 from J; bases not matched to a gene: 9. In DNA, the CDR3 is TGTGCCAGCAGTCAAACGGCCGGGACAGGGGACGAGCAGTACTTC. This codes for CASSQTAGTGDEQYF.

The rearrangement joins TRBV14 to TRBJ2-7, with 7 bases fitting TRBD1. This CDR3 region has 15 residues. CDR1 SGHDN and CDR2 FVKESK come from the germline V gene. The V segment lost 4 bases and the J segment 0 bases; nucleotides outside the gene matches: 6. CDR3: CASSPQTGSSYEQYF. CDR3 nucleotide sequence: TGTGCCAGCAGCCCCCAGACAGGGAGCTCCTACGAGCAGTACTTC.

The chain uses TRBV7-9 and TRBJ2-5, with 7 nucleotides matching TRBD2. V dropped 2 bases and J dropped 3; count of bases not matched to a gene: 0. Looked up from germline, CDR1 is SEHNR and CDR2 is FQNEAQ (reference sequence). This CDR3 is built from 13 residues. CDR3 sequence reads: CASSLLAEETQYF. The CDR3, as DNA: TGTGCCAGCAGCTTACTAGCGGAAGAGACCCAGTACTTC.

The chain has TRBV5-1 and TRBJ2-7; 7 nucleotides line up with TRBD2. The CDR3 length is 16 residues. With V trimmed by 0 bases and J by 0 bases, 6 bases remained unmatched. Germline values: CDR1 SGHRS, CDR2 YFSETQ. The CDR3 sequence is CASSLGPERGSYEQYF. CDR3 DNA sequence: TGCGCCAGCAGCTTGGGGCCCGAGCGGGGCTCCTACGAGCAGTACTTC.

The chain couples TRBV5-4 to TRBJ1-1; D gene ambiguous. Trimming left V 1 base short and J 7 bases short, with 11 bases between. Germline CDR1 and CDR2: SGHNT and YYREEE (reference sequence). CDR3 length: 13 amino acids. The CDR3 DNA reads as TGTGCCAGCAGCTTGACCAACAAGGTTGAAGCTTTCTTT. Residues: CASSLTNKVEAFF.

V usage is TRBV6-5 and J usage is TRBJ2-7; weak D call: TRBD2 (7 bases). Trimming left V 2 bases short and J 2 bases short, with 10 bases between. Germline V gene data show CDR1 as MNHEY and CDR2 as SVGAGI. The CDR3 is 14 amino acids. The CDR3 nucleotides are TGTGCCAGCAGTTACAGGGGGAGGGCCTACGAGCAGTACTTC. It translates to CASSYRGRAYEQYF.

The V and J genes are TRBV10-2 and TRBJ2-7, with 8 positions matching TRBD1. From germline, CDR1 is WSHSY and CDR2 SAAADI. The ends lost 3 bases at V and 5 bases at J; junction bases unmatched: 21. CDR3 length equals 19 residues. Here the CDR3 reads CASSDQWGQQGVIVHEQYF. DNA of the CDR3: TGCGCCAGCAGTGATCAATGGGGTCAACAGGGGGTAATTGTCCACGAGCAGTACTTC.

The chain recombines TRBV27 with TRBJ2-3, with TRBD2 as a possible D gene (6 bases). V lost 5 bases, J lost 1 base, and 19 bases lay in between. The V gene's germline CDR1 is MNHEY and CDR2 SMNVEV (reference sequence). The CDR3 extends over 17 amino acids. The CDR3 DNA reads as TGTGCCAGCAGTCTCCTCCACCTAGCGATTGGCACAGATACGCAGTATTTT. It yields the protein CASSLLHLAIGTDTQYF.

The rearrangement uses TRBV10-2 and TRBJ1-2; 8 nucleotides agree with TRBD1. This CDR3 has 16 residues. The V gene's germline CDR1 is WSHSY and CDR2 SAAADI. J gave up 1 base and V 3 bases, and 7 bases lay outside the gene matches. The CDR3 DNA sequence: TGCGCCAGCAGTGAAGACAGGGGCGCCGTTAACTATGGCTACACCTTC. Protein sequence: CASSEDRGAVNYGYTF.

The chain recombines TRBV19 with TRBJ2-7; perhaps TRBD1 as D (6 bases). This CDR3 has 15 residues. Germline-derived CDR1 and CDR2 are LNHDA and SQIVND (reference sequence). Trimming took 4 bases from V and 5 from J, leaving 18 bases between them. Here the CDR3 DNA reads TGTGCCAGTAGTAATATAGGGACACCGACGGACGAGCAGTACTTC. Translating it yields CASSNIGTPTDEQYF.

The chain uses TRBV2 and TRBJ1-2; TRBD1 matches 8 bases. CDR1 and CDR2 from the germline V gene are SNHLY and FYNNEI. This CDR3 contains 15 residues. Trimming cost V 2 bases and J 4 bases; bases outside gene matches: 6. The CDR3 DNA follows: TGTGCCAGCAGTGAACGGGACAGGTGGCTCTATGGCTACACCTTC. Translated, it gives CASSERDRWLYGYTF.

This clone came up a few times. The chain couples TRBV7-9 to TRBJ1-5, with 8 positions matching TRBD1. Germline-derived CDR1 and CDR2 are SEHNR and FQNEAQ (reference sequence). The V gene end was trimmed by 8 bases and the J gene end by 4 bases; junction bases not matched to a gene: 13. The CDR3 spans 16 residues. The CDR3 loop is CASEVGQGGKNQPQHF. The DNA for the CDR3 is TGTGCCAGCGAAGTTGGACAGGGTGGGAAGAATCAGCCCCAGCATTTT.

The chain uses TRBV19 and TRBJ2-1; D is undetermined. With 3 bases removed from V and 6 bases from J, the gap between germline ends came to 6 bases. CDR3 length equals 12 residues. CDR1 is LNHDA, CDR2 SQIVND, per germline (reference sequence). DNA for the CDR3: TGTGCCAGTAGTATCCGGTTCAATGAGCAGTTCTTC. Its protein is CASSIRFNEQFF.

The V and J genes are TRBV7-8 and TRBJ2-5; tentative D call: TRBD2 (6 bases). The DNA matches TRBJ2-7 better at its end, which makes the J call doubtful. The CDR3 is 14 residues long. The germline gives CDR1 SGHVS, CDR2 FQNEAQ. CDR3 in DNA: TGTGCCAGCAGCTTAGTAGCGGATCACTACGAGCAGTACTTC. Encoded protein: CASSLVADHYEQYF.

The count of this clone is one. The V call is TRBV4-1, the J call TRBJ2-2, with a possible D match to TRBD2 (6 bases). The CDR3 is 17 residues long. The germline V gene has CDR1 MGHRA and CDR2 YSYEKL. Between the trimmed V and J ends, which lost 5 bases and 1 base, there was a span of 17 bases. The DNA for the CDR3 is TGCGCCAGCAGCTCCCGGCCCCAGGGAGGGAACACCGGGGAGCTGTTTTTT. Encoded protein: CASSSRPQGGNTGELFF.

The V and J genes are TRBV6-5 and TRBJ1-2; no firm D call. The CDR3 runs 15 residues. Trimming shortened V by 2 bases and J by 3 bases, and 13 bases separated the two germline ends. In germline, CDR1 is MNHEY, CDR2 SVGAGI. In DNA form, the CDR3 reads TGTGCCAGCAGTTACGGAGGTAGCGGCCACTATGGCTACACCTTC. This gives the protein CASSYGGSGHYGYTF.

The genes are TRBV4-1 and TRBJ2-1; 10 nucleotides align to TRBD2. The CDR3 has 17 amino acids. Germline CDR1 MGHRA, CDR2 YSYEKL. Trimming cost V 3 bases and J 4 bases; bases outside gene matches: 9. The CDR3 DNA sequence: TGCGCCAGCAGCCACCCCCCCCTAGCGGGGGAGTACAATGAGCAGTTCTTC. The encoded protein is CASSHPPLAGEYNEQFF.

This chain uses TRBV7-9 with TRBJ2-7; D may be TRBD1 or TRBD2 (8 bases each). Trimming pared 4 bases from V and 9 bases from J, leaving 25 bases between. CDR1 is SEHNR, CDR2 FQNEAQ, per germline (reference sequence). The CDR3 totals 16 residues. The CDR3: CASSYQRGTGGVGQYF. The DNA of the CDR3 is TGTGCCAGCAGCTACCAGCGGGGGACAGGAGGTGTCGGGCAGTACTTC.

This CDR3 reads CASSSSGGLDEQFF. The CDR3 region has the DNA TGTGCCAGCAGTTCTAGCGGGGGGTTGGATGAGCAGTTCTTC. The chain joins TRBV28 to TRBJ2-1; 11 bases fit TRBD2. The J segment lost 8 bases and the V segment lost 4 bases, leaving 4 bases of the junction unmatched. The CDR3 loop spans 14 amino acids. The germline V gene has CDR1 MDHEN and CDR2 SYDVKM.

The gene calls are TRBV4-3 and TRBJ2-3; maybe TRBD2 (5 bases). Deletions cut 4 bases from V and 1 base from J, with 21 bases between. This CDR3 comprises 18 residues. The germline gives CDR1 LGHNA, CDR2 YSLEER. CDR3 sequence (DNA): TGCGCCAGCAGCCTGGACGTGAAGCGGATAGGTGGCACAGATACGCAGTATTTT. Protein sequence: CASSLDVKRIGGTDTQYF.

The V gene is TRBV7-8, the J gene TRBJ1-5, with 7 bases identical to TRBD1. Trimming took 5 bases from V and 0 from J; bases not matched to a gene: 4. From germline, CDR1 is SGHVS and CDR2 FQNEAQ. The CDR3 spans 15 residues. The CDR3 DNA is TGTGCCAGCAGCATGACAGGGTATAGCAATCAGCCCCAGCATTTT. As protein: CASSMTGYSNQPQHF.

V and J are TRBV4-1 and TRBJ1-4; D is possibly TRBD1 (5 bases). Germline CDR1 is MGHRA and CDR2 is YSYEKL. The CDR3 has 18 residues. Trimming took off 0 bases at V and 8 bases at J, with 22 bases between the two ends. The DNA of the CDR3 is TGCGCCAGCAGCCAAGATGGGGGTCAGGCTGGATCAGGGGAAAAACTGTTTTTT. As protein: CASSQDGGQAGSGEKLFF.

The chain employs TRBV4-3 and TRBJ1-2, with 7 bases that match TRBD1. CDR3 length: 16 amino acids. CDR1 is LGHNA, CDR2 YSLEER, per germline. Trimming took 0 bases from V and 4 from J; bases not matched to a gene: 8. The CDR3 reads CASSQDLPGGAYGYTF. As DNA, the CDR3 is TGCGCCAGCAGCCAAGATCTACCAGGGGGAGCCTATGGCTACACCTTC.

This clone was observed a few times. V is TRBV28 and J is TRBJ2-7; 9 bases fit TRBD1. Losses at the gene ends were 0 bases for V and 3 bases for J; bases not matched to a gene: 3. CDR1 is MDHEN, CDR2 SYDVKM, per germline. The CDR3 loop spans 15 amino acids. The CDR3 reads CASSLWGTGLYEQYF. The CDR3 nucleotides read TGTGCCAGCAGTTTATGGGGGACAGGGCTCTACGAGCAGTACTTC.

The CDR3 DNA sequence: TGTGCCAGCAGTTCCCCGAGACAGGGCCTCTCCTACGAGCAGTACTTC. This translates into CASSSPRQGLSYEQYF. The V gene is TRBV28, the J gene TRBJ2-7; the match to TRBD1 covers 7 bases. The V gene end was trimmed by 4 bases and the J gene end by 0 bases; junction bases not matched to a gene: 9. The CDR3 is 16 residues long. Germline V lookup: CDR1 MDHEN, CDR2 SYDVKM. Full variable domain (outside the CDR3, taken from reference TRBV28 and TRBJ2-7): DVKVTQSSRYLVKRTGEKVFLECVQDMDHENMFWYRQDPGLGLRLIYFSYDVKMKEKGDIPEGYSVSREKKERFSLILESASTNQTSMYLCASSSPRQGLSYEQYFGPGTRLTVT.

The rearrangement uses TRBV7-2 and TRBJ1-5, with 7 nucleotides matching TRBD1. Per germline, CDR1 SGHTA and CDR2 FQGNSA. This CDR3 spans 15 amino acids. Unmatched junction bases numbered 4, after V lost 5 bases and J lost 0 bases. The CDR3 sequence is CASSPRDSSNQPQHF. In DNA, the CDR3 is TGTGCCAGCAGCCCCCGGGACAGTAGCAATCAGCCCCAGCATTTT.

The chain has TRBV27 and TRBJ2-7, with D hard to call. The CDR3 length is 14 residues. Germline CDR1 and CDR2: MNHEY and SMNVEV (reference sequence). V lost 4 bases to trimming and J lost 3 bases, with 13 bases between them. CDR3 residues: CASSSLGGDYEQYF. CDR3 nucleotide sequence: TGTGCCAGCAGTTCCCTTGGTGGGGACTACGAGCAGTACTTC.